This T cell receptor (beta chain) originates from a study of blood T cell repertoires in COVID-19. For the study at large: Specimens from acute and convalescent COVID-19 originated in the United States, Italy and Spain. The analysed material was cDNA or gDNA that came from T cells, B-cell-depleted T cells, or PBMCs.

The CDR3 totals 14 residues. The V segment lost 3 bases and the J segment 7 bases; nucleotides outside the gene matches: 8. From germline, CDR1 is SGHVS and CDR2 FNYEAQ. In the original workflow: How many nucleated cells were present was estimated from reference gene primer amplification. Repertoires were generated with immunoSEQ multiplex PCR, while TCRdb's copy carries only in-frame clones and drops some. V, J and clone size are taken as reported in that table, and D and trimming were inferred from the DNA itself. The sample gives under 140,000 clones, almost 80% of which show up once; under 20% is in the top ten.

Sequencing was carried out using peripheral blood. The chain employs TRBV7-6 and TRBJ1-1; 7 bases line up with TRBD1. The source is a woman older than 75 with active or convalescent COVID-19. The CDR3 DNA follows: TGTGCCAGCAGCTTCCCGGGACAGTTTAATGAAGCTTTCTTT. This gives the protein CASSFPGQFNEAFF.